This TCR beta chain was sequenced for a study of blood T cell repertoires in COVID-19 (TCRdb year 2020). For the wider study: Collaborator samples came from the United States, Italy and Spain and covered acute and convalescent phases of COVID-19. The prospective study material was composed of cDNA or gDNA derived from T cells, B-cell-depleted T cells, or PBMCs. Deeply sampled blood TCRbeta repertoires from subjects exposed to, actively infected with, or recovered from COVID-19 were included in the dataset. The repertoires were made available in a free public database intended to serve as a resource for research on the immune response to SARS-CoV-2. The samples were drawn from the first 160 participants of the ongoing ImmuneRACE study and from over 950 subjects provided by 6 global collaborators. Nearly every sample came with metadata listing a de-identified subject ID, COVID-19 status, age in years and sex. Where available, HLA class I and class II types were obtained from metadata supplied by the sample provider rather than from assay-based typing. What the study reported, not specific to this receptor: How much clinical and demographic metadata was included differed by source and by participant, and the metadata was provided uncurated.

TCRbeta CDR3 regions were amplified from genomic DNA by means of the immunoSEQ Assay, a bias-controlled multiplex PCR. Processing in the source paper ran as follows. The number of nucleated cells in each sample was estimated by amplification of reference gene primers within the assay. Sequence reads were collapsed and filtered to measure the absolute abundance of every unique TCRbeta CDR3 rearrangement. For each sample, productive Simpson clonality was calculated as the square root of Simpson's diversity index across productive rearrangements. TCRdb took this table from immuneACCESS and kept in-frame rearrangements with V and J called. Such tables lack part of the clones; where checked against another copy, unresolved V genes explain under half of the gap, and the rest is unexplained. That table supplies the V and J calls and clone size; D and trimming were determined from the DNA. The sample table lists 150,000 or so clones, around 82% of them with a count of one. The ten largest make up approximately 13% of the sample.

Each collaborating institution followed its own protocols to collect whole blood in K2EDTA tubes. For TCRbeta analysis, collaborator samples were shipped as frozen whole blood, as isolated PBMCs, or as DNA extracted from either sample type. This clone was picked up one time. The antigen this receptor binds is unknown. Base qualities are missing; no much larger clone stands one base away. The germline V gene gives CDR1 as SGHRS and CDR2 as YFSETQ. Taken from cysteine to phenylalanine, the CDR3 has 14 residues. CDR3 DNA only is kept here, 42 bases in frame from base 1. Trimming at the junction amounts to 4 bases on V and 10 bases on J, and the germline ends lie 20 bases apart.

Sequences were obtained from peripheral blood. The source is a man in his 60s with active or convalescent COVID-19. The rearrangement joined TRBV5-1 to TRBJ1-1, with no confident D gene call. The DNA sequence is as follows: TGCGCCAGCAGCGCCGGGCTCCGTAATGCGGGAGCTTTCTTT. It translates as CASSAGLRNAGAFF.